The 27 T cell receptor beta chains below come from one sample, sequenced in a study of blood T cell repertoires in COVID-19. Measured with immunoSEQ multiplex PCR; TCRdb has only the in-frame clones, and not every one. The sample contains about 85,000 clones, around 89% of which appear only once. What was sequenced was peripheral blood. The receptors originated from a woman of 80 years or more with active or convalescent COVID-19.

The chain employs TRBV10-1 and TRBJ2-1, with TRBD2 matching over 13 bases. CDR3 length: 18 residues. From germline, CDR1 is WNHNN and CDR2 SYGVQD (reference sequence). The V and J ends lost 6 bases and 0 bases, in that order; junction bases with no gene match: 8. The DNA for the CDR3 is TGCGCCAGCAGCCGGACTAGCGGGAGAGGGAGCTCCTACAATGAGCAGTTCTTC. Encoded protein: CASSRTSGRGSSYNEQFF.

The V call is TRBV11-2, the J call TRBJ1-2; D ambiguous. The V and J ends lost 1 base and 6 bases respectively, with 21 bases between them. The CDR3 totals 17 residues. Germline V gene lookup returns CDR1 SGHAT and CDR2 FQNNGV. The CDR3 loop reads CASSLAGGGRRRNGYTF. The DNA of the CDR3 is TGTGCCAGCAGCTTAGCGGGTGGAGGGCGGAGGAGGAATGGCTACACCTTC.

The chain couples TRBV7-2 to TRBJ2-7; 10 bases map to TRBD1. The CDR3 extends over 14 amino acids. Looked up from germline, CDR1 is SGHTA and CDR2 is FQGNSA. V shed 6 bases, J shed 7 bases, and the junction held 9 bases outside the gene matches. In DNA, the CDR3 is TGTGCCAGCAGGATACGACAGGGGGCGGAAGAGCAGTACTTC. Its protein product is CASRIRQGAEEQYF.

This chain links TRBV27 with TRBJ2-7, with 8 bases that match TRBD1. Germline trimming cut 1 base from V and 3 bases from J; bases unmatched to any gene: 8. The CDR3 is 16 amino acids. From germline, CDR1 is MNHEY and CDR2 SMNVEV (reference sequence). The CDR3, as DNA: TGTGCCAGCAGTTTATTGACCGGGACAGGTCTCTACGAGCAGTACTTC. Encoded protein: CASSLLTGTGLYEQYF.

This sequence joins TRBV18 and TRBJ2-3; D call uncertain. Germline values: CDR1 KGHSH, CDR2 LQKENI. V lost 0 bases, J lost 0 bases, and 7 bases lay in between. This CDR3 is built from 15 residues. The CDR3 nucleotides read TGTGCCAGCTCACCACCGTCGACTAGCACAGATACGCAGTATTTT. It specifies CASSPPSTSTDTQYF.

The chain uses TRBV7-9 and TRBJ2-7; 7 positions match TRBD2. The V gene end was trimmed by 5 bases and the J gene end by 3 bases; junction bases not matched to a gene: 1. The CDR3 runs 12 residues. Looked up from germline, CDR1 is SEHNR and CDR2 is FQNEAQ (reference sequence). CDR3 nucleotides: TGTGCCAGCAGCGCTAGCGGCTACGAGCAGTACTTC. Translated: CASSASGYEQYF.

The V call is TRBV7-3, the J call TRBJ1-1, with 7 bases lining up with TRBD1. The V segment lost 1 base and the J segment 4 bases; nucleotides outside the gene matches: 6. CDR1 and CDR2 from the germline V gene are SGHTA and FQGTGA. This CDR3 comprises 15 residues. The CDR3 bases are TGTGCCAGCAGCTTAAAGACAGGGATGGGCACTGAAGCTTTCTTT. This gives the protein CASSLKTGMGTEAFF.

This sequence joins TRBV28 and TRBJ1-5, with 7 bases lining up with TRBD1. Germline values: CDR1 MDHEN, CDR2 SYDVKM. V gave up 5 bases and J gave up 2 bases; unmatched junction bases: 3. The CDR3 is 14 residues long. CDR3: CASSRQGGNQPQHF. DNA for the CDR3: TGTGCCAGCAGTCGACAGGGCGGCAATCAGCCCCAGCATTTT. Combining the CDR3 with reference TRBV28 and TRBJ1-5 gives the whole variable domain DVKVTQSSRYLVKRTGEKVFLECVQDMDHENMFWYRQDPGLGLRLIYFSYDVKMKEKGDIPEGYSVSREKKERFSLILESASTNQTSMYLCASSRQGGNQPQHFGDGTRLSIL.

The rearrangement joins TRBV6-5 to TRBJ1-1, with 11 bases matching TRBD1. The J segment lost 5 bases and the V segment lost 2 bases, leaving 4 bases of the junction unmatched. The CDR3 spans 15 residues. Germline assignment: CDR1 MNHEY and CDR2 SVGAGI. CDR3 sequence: CASSYQGTGGTEAFF. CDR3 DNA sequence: TGTGCCAGCAGTTACCAAGGGACAGGGGGGACTGAAGCTTTCTTT.

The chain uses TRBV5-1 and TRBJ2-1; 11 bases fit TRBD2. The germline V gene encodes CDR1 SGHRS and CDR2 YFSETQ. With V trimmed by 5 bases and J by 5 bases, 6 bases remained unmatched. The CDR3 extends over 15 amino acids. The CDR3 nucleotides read TGCGCCAGCAGACTATTTAGCGGGAGGGACAATGAGCAGTTCTTC. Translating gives CASRLFSGRDNEQFF.

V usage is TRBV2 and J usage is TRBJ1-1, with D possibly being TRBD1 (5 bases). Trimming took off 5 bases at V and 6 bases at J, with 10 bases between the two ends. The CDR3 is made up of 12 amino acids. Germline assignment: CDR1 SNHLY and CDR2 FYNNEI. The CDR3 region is CASSITQAEAFF. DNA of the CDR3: TGTGCCAGCAGTATTACACAGGCTGAAGCTTTCTTT.

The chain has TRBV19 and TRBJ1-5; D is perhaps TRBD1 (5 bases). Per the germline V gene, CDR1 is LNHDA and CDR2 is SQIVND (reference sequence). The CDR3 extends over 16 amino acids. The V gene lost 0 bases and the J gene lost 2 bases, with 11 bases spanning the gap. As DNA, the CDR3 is TGTGCCAGTAGTATAGATGGCAGGGCGGGCAATCAGCCCCAGCATTTT. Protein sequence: CASSIDGRAGNQPQHF.

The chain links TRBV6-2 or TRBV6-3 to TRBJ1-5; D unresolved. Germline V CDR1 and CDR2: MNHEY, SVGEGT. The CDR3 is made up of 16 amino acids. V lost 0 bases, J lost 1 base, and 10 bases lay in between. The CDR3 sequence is CASSYSVSRSNQPQHF. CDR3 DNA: TGTGCCAGCAGTTACTCGGTATCTCGGAGCAATCAGCCCCAGCATTTT.

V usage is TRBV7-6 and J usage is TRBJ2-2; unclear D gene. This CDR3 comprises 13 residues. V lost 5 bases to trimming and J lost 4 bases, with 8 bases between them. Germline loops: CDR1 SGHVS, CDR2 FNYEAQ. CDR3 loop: CASSPSRTGELFF. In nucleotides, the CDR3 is TGTGCCAGCAGCCCCTCCCGCACCGGGGAGCTGTTTTTT.

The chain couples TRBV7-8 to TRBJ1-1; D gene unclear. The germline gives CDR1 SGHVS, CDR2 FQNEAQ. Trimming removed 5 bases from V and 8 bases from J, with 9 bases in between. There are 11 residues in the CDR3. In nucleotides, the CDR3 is TGTGCCAGCAGCCCACTATACGAAGCTTTCTTT. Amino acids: CASSPLYEAFF.

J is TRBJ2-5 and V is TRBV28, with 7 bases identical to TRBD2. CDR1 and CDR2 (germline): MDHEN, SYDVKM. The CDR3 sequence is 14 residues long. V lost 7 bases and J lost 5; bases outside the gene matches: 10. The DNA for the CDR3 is TGTGCCAGCAATAACCAAGGGCGGGAGGAGACCCAGTACTTC. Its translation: CASNNQGREETQYF.

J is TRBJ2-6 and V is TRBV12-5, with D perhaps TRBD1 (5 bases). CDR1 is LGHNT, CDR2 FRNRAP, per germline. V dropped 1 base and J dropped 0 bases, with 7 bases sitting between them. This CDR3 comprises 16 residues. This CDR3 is CASGLGDSSGANVLTF. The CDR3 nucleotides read TGTGCTAGTGGTTTGGGAGACAGCTCTGGGGCCAACGTCCTGACTTTC.

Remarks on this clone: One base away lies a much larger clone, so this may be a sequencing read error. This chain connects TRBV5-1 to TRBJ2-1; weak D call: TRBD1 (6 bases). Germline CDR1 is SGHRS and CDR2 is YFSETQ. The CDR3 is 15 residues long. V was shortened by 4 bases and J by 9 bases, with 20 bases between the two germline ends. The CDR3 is CASSPEGRGWGEQFF. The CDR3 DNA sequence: TGCGCCAGCAGCCCCGAGGGTAGGGGGTGGGGTGAGCAGTTCTTC.

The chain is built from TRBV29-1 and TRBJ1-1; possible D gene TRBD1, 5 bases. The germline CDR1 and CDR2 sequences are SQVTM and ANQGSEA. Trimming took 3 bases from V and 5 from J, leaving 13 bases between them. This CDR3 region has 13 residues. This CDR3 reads CSVDSWGRTEAFF. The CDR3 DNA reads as TGCAGCGTTGATTCGTGGGGGAGGACTGAAGCTTTCTTT.

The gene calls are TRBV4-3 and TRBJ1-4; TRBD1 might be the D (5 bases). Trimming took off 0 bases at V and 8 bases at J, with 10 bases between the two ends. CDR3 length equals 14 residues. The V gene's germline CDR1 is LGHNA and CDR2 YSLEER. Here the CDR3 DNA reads TGCGCCAGCAGCCAAGAAAGGGGCCGAGAAAAACTGTTTTTT. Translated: CASSQERGREKLFF.

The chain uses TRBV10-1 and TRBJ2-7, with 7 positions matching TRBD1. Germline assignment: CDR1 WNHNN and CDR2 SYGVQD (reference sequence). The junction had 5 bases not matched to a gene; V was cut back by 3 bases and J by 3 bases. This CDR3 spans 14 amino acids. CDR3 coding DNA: TGCGCCAGCAGTGAAGTCAGGACAGGCTACGAGCAGTACTTC. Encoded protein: CASSEVRTGYEQYF.

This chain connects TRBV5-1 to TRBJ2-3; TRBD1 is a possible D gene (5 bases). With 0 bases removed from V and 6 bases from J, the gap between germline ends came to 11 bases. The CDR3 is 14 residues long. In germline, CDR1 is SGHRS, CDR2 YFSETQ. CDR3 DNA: TGCGCCAGCAGCTTGGCGACCGCAGGGGATACGCAGTATTTT. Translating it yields CASSLATAGDTQYF. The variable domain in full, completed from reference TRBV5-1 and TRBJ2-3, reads KAGVTQTPRYLIKTRGQQVTLSCSPISGHRSVSWYQQTPGQGLQFLFEYFSETQRNKGNFPGRFSGRQFSNSRSEMNVSTLELGDSALYLCASSLATAGDTQYFGPGTRLTVL.

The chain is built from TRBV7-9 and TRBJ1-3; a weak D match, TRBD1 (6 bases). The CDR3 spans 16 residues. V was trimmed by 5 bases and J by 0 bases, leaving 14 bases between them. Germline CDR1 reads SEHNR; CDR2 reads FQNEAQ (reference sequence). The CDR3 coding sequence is TGTGCCAGCAGCCCAAAGGACAGCTTCTCTGGAAACACCATATATTTT. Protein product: CASSPKDSFSGNTIYF.

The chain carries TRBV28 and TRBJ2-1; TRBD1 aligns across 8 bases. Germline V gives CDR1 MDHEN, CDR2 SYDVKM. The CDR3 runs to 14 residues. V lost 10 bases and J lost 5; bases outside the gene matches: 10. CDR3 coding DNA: TGTGCCATCTCCGGGACAGGTCGTAACAATGAGCAGTTCTTC. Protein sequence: CAISGTGRNNEQFF.

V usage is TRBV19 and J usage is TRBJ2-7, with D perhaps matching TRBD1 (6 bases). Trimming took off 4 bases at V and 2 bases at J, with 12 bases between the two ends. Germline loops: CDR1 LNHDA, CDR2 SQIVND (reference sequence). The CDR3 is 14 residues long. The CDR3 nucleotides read TGTGCCAGTAGTACAGGGGCGACGACCTACGAGCAGTACTTC. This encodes CASSTGATTYEQYF. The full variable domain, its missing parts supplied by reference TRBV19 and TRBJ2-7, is DGGITQSPKYLFRKEGQNVTLSCEQNLNHDAMYWYRQDPGQGLRLIYYSQIVNDFQKGDIAEGYSVSREKKESFPLTVTSAQKNPTAFYLCASSTGATTYEQYFGPGTRLTVT.

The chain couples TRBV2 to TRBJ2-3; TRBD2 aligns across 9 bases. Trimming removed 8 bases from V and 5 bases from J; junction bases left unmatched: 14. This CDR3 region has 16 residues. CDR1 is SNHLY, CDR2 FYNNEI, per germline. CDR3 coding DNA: TGTGCCAGCTCGGGGGATAGCGGGAGCGGTGGAGATACGCAGTATTTT. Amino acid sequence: CASSGDSGSGGDTQYF.

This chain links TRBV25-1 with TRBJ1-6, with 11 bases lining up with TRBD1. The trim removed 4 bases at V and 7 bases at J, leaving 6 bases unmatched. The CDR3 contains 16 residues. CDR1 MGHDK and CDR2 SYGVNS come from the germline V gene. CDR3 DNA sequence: TGTGCCAGCAGTGGAACCGGACAGGGGGCAAATTCACCCCTCCACTTT. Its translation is CASSGTGQGANSPLHF.